Presented here are 15 T cell receptor beta chains from one specimen sequenced in a study of shared clonotypes between healthy human individuals. Produced via immunoSEQ multiplex PCR; TCRdb's table is partial and in-frame only. Here the sample spans roughly 2,000,000 clones, around 95% being singletons. Naive CD8 cells, CD45RO-negative and positively selected for CCR7, excluded terminally differentiated effector memory CD45RA+ cells. Sequencing used naive CD8+ T cells from PBMCs. These receptors were taken from a man between 18 and 29 years old in good health. Some clones in this sample may be carry-over from other donors' samples.

This chain links TRBV6-6 with TRBJ2-7; TRBD2 agrees at 10 bases. Trimming at V came to 6 bases and at J to 1 base, leaving 6 bases not matched to a gene. Germline loops: CDR1 MNHNY, CDR2 SVGAGI (reference sequence). The CDR3 is 15 amino acids. CDR3 loop: CASRESSGSSYEQYF. The CDR3 DNA follows: TGTGCCAGCAGGGAATCTAGCGGGAGTTCCTACGAGCAGTACTTC.

J is TRBJ2-7 and V is TRBV25-1, with 10 bases lining up with TRBD2. This CDR3 spans 14 amino acids. Germline loops: CDR1 MGHDK, CDR2 SYGVNS. V lost 7 bases, J lost 4 bases, and 7 bases stayed unmatched. This CDR3 reads CASTTLAGGYEQYF. The CDR3 DNA is TGTGCCAGCACCACCTTAGCGGGAGGTTACGAGCAGTACTTC.

The V and J genes are TRBV4-2 and TRBJ2-2; 8 bases map to TRBD1. The CDR3 contains 17 residues. With V trimmed by 0 bases and J by 4 bases, 7 bases remained unmatched. Germline V gene lookup returns CDR1 LGHNA and CDR2 YNFKEQ. CDR3 region: CASSQDRAGGPTGELFF. In DNA form, the CDR3 reads TGTGCCAGCAGCCAAGATCGGGCAGGGGGCCCCACCGGGGAGCTGTTTTTT.

This sequence joins TRBV11-1 and TRBJ1-2; 8 positions match TRBD1. After removal of 5 bases from V and 5 bases from J, the junction contained 10 bases not matched to a gene. CDR3 length: 15 amino acids. The germline CDR1 and CDR2 sequences are SGHAT and FQDESV (reference sequence). Written as DNA, the CDR3 is TGTGCCAGCAGCCTGGGGACAGGTGCTGATTATGGCTACACCTTC. This codes for CASSLGTGADYGYTF.

The rearrangement links TRBV6-5 to TRBJ2-3, with TRBD1 identical over 8 bases. The CDR3 sequence is 15 residues long. V lost 8 bases to trimming and J lost 3 bases; unmatched junction nucleotides: 10. Germline V CDR1 and CDR2: MNHEY, SVGAGI. The DNA of the CDR3 is TGTGCCAGCGACCTACAGGGGGAAGATACAGATACGCAGTATTTT. It specifies CASDLQGEDTDTQYF.

A single count supports this clone. The V and J genes are TRBV13 and TRBJ2-7, with 7 bases aligning to TRBD1. Germline CDR1 is PRHDT and CDR2 is FYEKMQ (reference sequence). J gave up 2 bases and V 2 bases, and 6 bases lay outside the gene matches. The CDR3 is made up of 15 amino acids. The CDR3 spells CASSLRRTGTYEQYF. The CDR3 nucleotides read TGTGCCAGCAGCTTACGACGGACAGGAACCTACGAGCAGTACTTC.

The chain links TRBV13 to TRBJ2-7, with D possibly matching TRBD2 (6 bases). The germline V gene has CDR1 PRHDT and CDR2 FYEKMQ (reference sequence). V lost 6 bases and J 0 bases, leaving 12 bases between the germline ends. The CDR3 contains 14 residues. CDR3 amino acids: CASSAGLNSYEQYF. CDR3 nucleotide sequence: TGTGCCAGCAGTGCGGGACTCAACTCCTACGAGCAGTACTTC.

The chain combines TRBV7-9 with TRBJ1-2; no reliable D call. V dropped 5 bases and J dropped 6 bases, with 13 bases sitting between them. The CDR3 has 13 residues. Germline CDR1 reads SEHNR; CDR2 reads FQNEAQ (reference sequence). CDR3 in amino acids: CASSPGKLDGYTF. CDR3 coding DNA: TGTGCCAGCAGCCCGGGAAAGCTGGATGGCTACACCTTC.

The chain recombines TRBV5-1 with TRBJ2-1; 9 bases match TRBD2. V was pared by 5 bases and J by 2 bases, with 5 bases of the junction left unmatched. CDR3 length: 15 residues. Germline CDR1 SGHRS, CDR2 YFSETQ. CDR3: CASSVRLAAYNEQFF. For the CDR3, the DNA is TGCGCCAGCAGTGTAAGACTAGCGGCCTACAATGAGCAGTTCTTC.

The chain employs TRBV4-3 and TRBJ2-1, with 7 bases fitting TRBD2. The V gene end was trimmed by 5 bases and the J gene end by 7 bases; junction bases not matched to a gene: 5. CDR1 LGHNA and CDR2 YSLEER come from the germline V gene. This CDR3 contains 13 residues. The DNA for the CDR3 is TGCGCCAGCAGCTCAATGCGGGGGAATGAGCAGTTCTTC. Protein sequence: CASSSMRGNEQFF.

This rearrangement joins TRBV27 to TRBJ2-2; perhaps TRBD2 as D (5 bases). CDR3 size: 17 residues. V lost 0 bases to trimming and J lost 3 bases, with 14 bases between them. Germline CDR1 is MNHEY and CDR2 is SMNVEV (reference sequence). CDR3 protein: CASSLSSGDAYTGELFF. CDR3 in DNA: TGTGCCAGCAGTTTATCATCCGGGGATGCCTACACCGGGGAGCTGTTTTTT.

This chain uses TRBV5-1 with TRBJ2-7; 8 bases are a match to TRBD1. Per germline, CDR1 SGHRS and CDR2 YFSETQ. The CDR3 covers 15 residues. Trimming removed 0 bases from V and 7 bases from J; junction bases left unmatched: 9. In nucleotides, the CDR3 is TGCGCCAGCAGCTTGGAAGTCAGGGGGCACTCTGAGCAGTACTTC. As protein: CASSLEVRGHSEQYF.

The V call is TRBV5-6, the J call TRBJ2-7; D is perhaps TRBD1 (6 bases). Germline V gives CDR1 SGHDT, CDR2 YYEEEE. V dropped 6 bases and J dropped 4 bases, with 17 bases sitting between them. The CDR3 length is 14 residues. The CDR3 DNA sequence: TGTGCCAGCACCGAAGACAGGATACCTTACGAGCAGTACTTC. Its translation: CASTEDRIPYEQYF.

This chain uses TRBV6-5 with TRBJ1-1; D gene uncertain. Germline assignment: CDR1 MNHEY and CDR2 SVGAGI. The CDR3 extends over 14 amino acids. The germline V and J ends were trimmed by 2 bases and 1 base, with 8 bases remaining between them. This chain's CDR3 is CASSYPGRNTEAFF. Written as DNA, the CDR3 is TGTGCCAGCAGTTACCCGGGGAGGAACACTGAAGCTTTCTTT.

This chain connects TRBV5-1 to TRBJ2-7, with D possibly matching TRBD2 (6 bases). With 4 bases removed from V and 4 bases from J, the gap between germline ends came to 18 bases. This CDR3 has 15 residues. Germline V gene sequence: CDR1 SGHRS, CDR2 YFSETQ. CDR3 protein: CASSPDYLRGYEQYF. The CDR3 DNA follows: TGCGCCAGCAGCCCGGACTATCTTAGGGGTTACGAGCAGTACTTC. The full variable domain, its missing parts supplied by reference TRBV5-1 and TRBJ2-7, is KAGVTQTPRYLIKTRGQQVTLSCSPISGHRSVSWYQQTPGQGLQFLFEYFSETQRNKGNFPGRFSGRQFSNSRSEMNVSTLELGDSALYLCASSPDYLRGYEQYFGPGTRLTVT.